Listed here is a single TCR beta chain. The entry originates in a study of shared clonotypes between healthy human individuals. Using immunoSEQ multiplex PCR, the repertoire was profiled, and TCRdb retains in-frame clones only, with some absent. The repertoire holds about 640,000 clones, 72% seen once, with 1.5% to 2% in the top ten. The CDR3 has 14 residues. The V end lost 1 base, the J end lost 6 bases, and 13 bases lay between the germline ends. Germline V gives CDR1 SNHLY, CDR2 FYNNEI. This sequence originates from a woman under 40 in good health. The material sequenced was memory CD4+ T cells sorted from blood. This sample's subset: CD45RA-negative fraction. This chain joins TRBV2 and TRBJ2-7, with no clear D. This CDR3 is CASSEGSRFSEQYF. The CDR3 region has the DNA TGTGCCAGCAGTGAAGGGTCTAGATTTTCCGAGCAGTACTTC.